Following are 25 T cell receptor beta chains from one sample sequenced in a study of CD8 T cells in Susac syndrome. Random hexamers were used to reverse transcribe an amount of about 0.45 to 1 ug RNA. TCRdb reprocessed the immunoSEQ multiplex PCR reads via MiXCR and lists one record per CDR3 protein. The sample contains 65,000 to 90,000 distinct CDR3 sequences, approximately 94% of which appear only once. Sequencing was done on a sample of CD8+ T cells from PBMCs. The receptors here all came from a human donor with multiple sclerosis.

This clonotype was detected only once. This sequence joins TRBV9 and TRBJ1-1; D may be TRBD1 (6 bases). Germline V gene data show CDR1 as SGDLS and CDR2 as YYNGEE. The CDR3 loop spans 16 amino acids. V lost 0 bases and J 5 bases, leaving 17 bases between the germline ends. The CDR3 is CASSVGSGAPRTEAFF. The CDR3 nucleotides are TGTGCCAGCAGCGTAGGTTCGGGGGCTCCGCGGACTGAAGCTTTCTTT.

The CDR3 here is CASSLGASGPYEQYF. CDR3 nucleotides: TGTGCCAGCAGCCTGGGGGCTAGCGGACCCTACGAGCAGTACTTC. The V gene is TRBV3-1, the J gene TRBJ2-7; perhaps TRBD2 as D (7 bases). CDR3 length equals 15 residues. Germline V gives CDR1 LGHDT, CDR2 YNNKEL (reference sequence). The V end was cut by 4 bases, the J end by 2 bases, with 15 bases between.

V and J are TRBV29-1 and TRBJ2-7; D uncertain. With 2 bases removed from V and 6 bases from J, the gap between germline ends came to 8 bases. Per germline, CDR1 SQVTM and CDR2 ANQGSEA. The length of the CDR3 is 11 residues. The CDR3 is CSVESVGEQYF. The CDR3 nucleotides are TGCAGCGTTGAATCAGTCGGCGAGCAGTACTTC.

This clonotype appeared a single time. The chain employs TRBV27 and TRBJ2-1; tentative D call: TRBD2 (6 bases). The V end lost 6 bases, the J end lost 6 bases, and 21 bases lay between the germline ends. There are 16 residues in the CDR3. Germline assignment: CDR1 MNHEY and CDR2 SMNVEV (reference sequence). For the CDR3, the DNA is TGTGCCAGCAGCCCACTTCCCCCGGGGGAGGCCAATGAGCAGTTCTTC. It yields the protein CASSPLPPGEANEQFF.

The J gene is TRBJ2-3, the V gene TRBV10-3; 7 bases line up with TRBD1. V was clipped by 5 bases and J by 4 bases; unmatched bases: 9. From germline, CDR1 is ENHRY and CDR2 SYGVKD. The CDR3 is 15 amino acids. CDR3: CAISPQGVNADTQYF. The CDR3 nucleotides read TGTGCCATCAGTCCCCAGGGGGTGAACGCAGATACGCAGTATTTT.

This clonotype was seen once. V gene TRBV29-1 combines with J gene TRBJ1-2; no firm D call. The V end was cut by 4 bases, the J end by 4 bases, with 4 bases between. The germline gives CDR1 SQVTM, CDR2 ANQGSEA. The CDR3 runs 10 residues. The DNA for the CDR3 is TGCAGCGTTGTCGGCTATGGCTACACCTTC. It codes for CSVVGYGYTF.

This clonotype was seen only once. The chain combines TRBV15 with TRBJ1-1; D is unresolved. The CDR3 runs to 13 residues. V lost 0 bases, J lost 5 bases, and 7 bases lay in between. Germline loops: CDR1 LNHNV, CDR2 YYDKDF (reference sequence). CDR3 in DNA: TGTGCCACCAGCAGAGATCGGGGTACTGAAGCTTTCTTT. As protein: CATSRDRGTEAFF.

The gene calls are TRBV29-1 and TRBJ2-1; D not resolved. Between the trimmed V and J ends, which lost 1 base and 0 bases, there was a span of 10 bases. The CDR3 is 15 amino acids. CDR1 is SQVTM, CDR2 ANQGSEA, per germline. CDR3 amino acids: CSVEGQASSYNEQFF. The CDR3 nucleotides read TGCAGCGTTGAAGGTCAGGCCAGCTCCTACAATGAGCAGTTCTTC.

This chain connects TRBV4-1 to TRBJ1-1; D is undetermined. V gave up 0 bases and J gave up 0 bases, with 11 bases separating them. Germline V CDR1 and CDR2: MGHRA, YSYEKL. This CDR3 has 16 amino acids. The CDR3 is CASSQEGNGMNTEAFF. The CDR3 nucleotides read TGCGCCAGCAGCCAAGAAGGAAATGGCATGAACACTGAAGCTTTCTTT.

J is TRBJ1-1 and V is TRBV27; TRBD1 aligns across 10 bases. This CDR3 has 15 residues. The germline V gene encodes CDR1 MNHEY and CDR2 SMNVEV (reference sequence). The V and J ends lost 0 bases and 11 bases, in that order; junction bases with no gene match: 9. CDR3 coding DNA: TGTGCCAGCAGTTTATCCCCGGGACAGGGGCCGGGGGCTTTCTTT. It codes for CASSLSPGQGPGAFF.

The rearrangement uses TRBV6-5 and TRBJ2-4; tentatively, D is TRBD2 (6 bases). Germline V CDR1 and CDR2: MNHEY, SVGAGI. Trimming removed 4 bases from V and 8 bases from J, with 12 bases in between. This CDR3 is 13 amino acids long. CDR3 coding DNA: TGTGCCAGCAGTTCGACCGGGAGTTACATTCAGTACTTC. It encodes CASSSTGSYIQYF.

The chain carries TRBV27 and TRBJ2-7; 8 positions agree with TRBD1. The CDR3 is 12 residues long. J gave up 5 bases and V 5 bases, and 2 bases lay outside the gene matches. CDR1 is MNHEY, CDR2 SMNVEV, per germline (reference sequence). Here the CDR3 DNA reads TGTGCCAGCAGTGACAGGGGCCACGAGCAGTACTTC. It encodes CASSDRGHEQYF.

The gene calls are TRBV9 and TRBJ1-5; perhaps TRBD1 as D (6 bases). Trimming shortened V by 0 bases and J by 7 bases, and 11 bases separated the two germline ends. CDR1 is SGDLS and CDR2 is YYNGEE in the germline V gene. This CDR3 contains 14 residues. Here the CDR3 reads CASSVGGRGQPQHF. The CDR3 DNA follows: TGTGCCAGCAGCGTAGGGGGGCGCGGGCAGCCCCAGCATTTT.

The J gene is TRBJ2-1, the V gene TRBV2; 10 bases are a match to TRBD2. Germline V gene lookup returns CDR1 SNHLY and CDR2 FYNNEI. The CDR3 runs to 15 residues. J was trimmed by 7 bases and V by 0 bases; bases with no gene match: 3. CDR3 in DNA: TGTGCCAGCAGTGAAGCCTGGACTAGCGGAAATGAGCAGTTCTTC. This sequence encodes CASSEAWTSGNEQFF.

The count of this clonotype is one. J is TRBJ2-5 and V is TRBV6-5; 8 bases match TRBD2. Germline V gene lookup returns CDR1 MNHEY and CDR2 SVGAGI. The CDR3 loop spans 14 amino acids. With V trimmed by 5 bases and J by 5 bases, 7 bases remained unmatched. CDR3 loop: CASSHGLAEETQYF. CDR3 DNA sequence: TGTGCCAGCAGTCACGGACTAGCAGAGGAGACCCAGTACTTC.

The V gene is TRBV29-1, the J gene TRBJ1-2; D remains ambiguous. The CDR3 consists of 12 residues. In germline, CDR1 is SQVTM, CDR2 ANQGSEA. The germline V and J ends were trimmed by 4 bases and 4 bases, with 10 bases remaining between them. CDR3 sequence (DNA): TGCAGCGTTGCCTCACCCGTCTATGGCTACACCTTC. Its protein product is CSVASPVYGYTF.

The gene calls are TRBV7-6 and TRBJ1-2; D remains ambiguous. The CDR3 runs 16 residues. Trimming took off 3 bases at V and 8 bases at J, with 22 bases between the two ends. The germline V gene has CDR1 SGHVS and CDR2 FNYEAQ. The CDR3 reads CASSLDGGGGNLGYTF. DNA for the CDR3: TGTGCCAGCAGCTTGGACGGCGGCGGTGGCAACCTAGGCTACACCTTC.

The V call is TRBV6-2 or TRBV6-3, the J call TRBJ2-7, with unresolved D. CDR3 length: 12 amino acids. V gave up 11 bases and J gave up 0 bases, with 11 bases separating them. CDR1 is MNHEY and CDR2 is SVGEGT in the germline V gene. Here the CDR3 DNA reads TGTGCCTGCCGGGCAGTCTCCTACGAGCAGTACTTC. Protein: CACRAVSYEQYF.

The rearrangement links TRBV29-1 to TRBJ1-1; a weak D match, TRBD1 (5 bases). Trimming took 3 bases from V and 0 from J, leaving 8 bases between them. This CDR3 has 13 amino acids. The germline V gene has CDR1 SQVTM and CDR2 ANQGSEA. CDR3 DNA sequence: TGCAGCGTTGAGAAGGGGATGAACACTGAAGCTTTCTTT. It is translated as CSVEKGMNTEAFF.

The chain joins TRBV24-1 to TRBJ1-2, with a possible D match to TRBD1 (5 bases). V was trimmed by 4 bases and J by 4 bases, leaving 12 bases between them. CDR1 is KGHDR and CDR2 is SFDVKD in the germline V gene. This CDR3 has 14 residues. The CDR3 spells CATSDSREGYGYTF. CDR3 coding DNA: TGTGCCACCAGTGACTCCAGGGAGGGCTATGGCTACACCTTC.

V and J are TRBV27 and TRBJ1-1; D call uncertain. Trimming left V 7 bases short and J 7 bases short, with 10 bases between. Germline V gene lookup returns CDR1 MNHEY and CDR2 SMNVEV (reference sequence). The CDR3 is made up of 11 amino acids. The CDR3 protein is CASIRSGEAFF. CDR3 DNA: TGTGCCAGCATTCGCTCTGGTGAAGCTTTCTTT.

The chain employs TRBV7-9 and TRBJ2-5; D ambiguous. The CDR3 has 12 amino acids. The germline V gene has CDR1 SEHNR and CDR2 FQNEAQ (reference sequence). With 7 bases removed from V and 0 bases from J, the gap between germline ends came to 6 bases. CDR3 sequence: CASKTDQETQYF. Written as DNA, the CDR3 is TGTGCCAGCAAAACAGACCAAGAGACCCAGTACTTC.

The chain couples TRBV27 to TRBJ2-7; 14 positions agree with TRBD2. The trim removed 3 bases at V and 7 bases at J, leaving 2 bases unmatched. The CDR3 consists of 14 residues. CDR1 MNHEY and CDR2 SMNVEV come from the germline V gene (reference sequence). CDR3 sequence reads: CASSLGLAGVEQYF. In nucleotides, the CDR3 is TGTGCCAGCAGTTTGGGACTAGCGGGAGTGGAGCAGTACTTC.

The rearrangement joins TRBV7-8 to TRBJ2-7, with 14 bases identical to TRBD2. CDR1 SGHVS and CDR2 FQNEAQ come from the germline V gene. The CDR3 extends over 17 amino acids. Trimming cost V 2 bases and J 3 bases; bases outside gene matches: 6. The CDR3 loop reads CASSLLRLAGGLYEQYF. In DNA form, the CDR3 reads TGTGCCAGCAGCTTACTTAGACTAGCGGGGGGGCTCTACGAGCAGTACTTC. The full variable domain, in which reference TRBV7-8 and TRBJ2-7 provide the parts outside the CDR3, is GAGVSQSPRYKVAKRGQDVALRCDPISGHVSLFWYQQALGQGPEFLTYFQNEAQLDKSGLPSDRFFAERPEGSVSTLKIQRTQQEDSAVYLCASSLLRLAGGLYEQYFGPGTRLTVT.

The V call is TRBV7-9, the J call TRBJ2-1; D is perhaps TRBD1 (5 bases). The CDR3 extends over 17 amino acids. Germline values: CDR1 SEHNR, CDR2 FQNEAQ (reference sequence). The V end lost 5 bases, the J end lost 0 bases, and 17 bases lay between the germline ends. CDR3 in DNA: TGTGCCAGCAGCACCGCGTACAAGGGGTCCTCCTACAATGAGCAGTTCTTC. It yields the protein CASSTAYKGSSYNEQFF.